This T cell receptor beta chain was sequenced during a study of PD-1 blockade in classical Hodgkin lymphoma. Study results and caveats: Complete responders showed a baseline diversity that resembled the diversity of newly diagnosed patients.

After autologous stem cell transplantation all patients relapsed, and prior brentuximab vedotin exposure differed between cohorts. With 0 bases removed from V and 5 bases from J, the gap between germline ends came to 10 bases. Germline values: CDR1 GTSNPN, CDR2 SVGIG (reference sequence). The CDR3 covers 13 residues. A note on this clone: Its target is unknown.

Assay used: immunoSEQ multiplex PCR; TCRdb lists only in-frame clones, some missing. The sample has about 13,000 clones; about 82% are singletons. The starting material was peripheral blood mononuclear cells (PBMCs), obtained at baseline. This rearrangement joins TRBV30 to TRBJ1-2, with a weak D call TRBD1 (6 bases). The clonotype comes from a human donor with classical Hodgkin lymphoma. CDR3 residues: CAWSVQGPYGYTF. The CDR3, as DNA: TGTGCCTGGAGTGTACAGGGTCCTTATGGCTACACCTTC.